This T cell receptor beta chain was documented in a study of CD8 T cells in ankylosing spondylitis. Regarding the study as a whole: Ankylosing spondylitis blood appeared to carry a characteristic TCR beta motif of roughly 8 highly homologous variants.

Comments on this clonotype: Its antigen is not known.

The CDR3 extends over 16 amino acids. Deletions cut 2 bases from V and 5 bases from J, with 17 bases between. CDR1 and CDR2 from the germline V gene are SNHLY and FYNNEI. Via MiXCR, TCRdb re-called the 5' RACE reads, giving one row per CDR3 protein. This sample yields hundreds of thousands of distinct CDR3 sequences, of which roughly 27% are seen a single time; 0.89% belongs to the top ten. The sequencing input was blood, either unsorted or a sorted T cell fraction (not recorded which). The chain employs TRBV2 and TRBJ2-3; no clear D. This receptor was identified in a male donor with ankylosing spondylitis. CDR3 sequence: CASSEPWQVGEDTQYF. CDR3 sequence (DNA): TGTGCCAGCAGTGAACCCTGGCAGGTTGGTGAAGATACGCAGTATTTT.